This T cell receptor (beta chain) emerged from a study of cytomegalovirus exposure and HLA in healthy donors. Study-wide results and limits: In a later analysis, TCR beta V- and J-gene trimming showed a link to a missense DCLRE1C variant. An ancestry cluster, one associated with Asian ancestry, reportedly showed fewer N-insertions than the roughly 670-donor mean in a later analysis. It was 150 to 200 TCR beta chains that were listed as cytomegalovirus-associated.

Germline CDR1 and CDR2: MNHEY and SVGAGI. V lost 2 bases and J lost 4; bases outside the gene matches: 4. This CDR3 has 14 amino acids. This clone was seen a few times. Antigen unknown. PCR involved 60 Vbeta and 13 Jbeta primers. This table comes from immunoSEQ multiplex PCR, and its TCRdb copy is limited to in-frame clones, with some not included. Found here are some 160,000 clones, 84% of them singletons; the top ten hold about 2.6%. The rearrangement joins TRBV6-5 to TRBJ1-2, with 7 bases lining up with TRBD1. The sequencing input was PBMCs. The TCR originated in a boy younger than 10 in good health and CMV-seronegative. CDR3 loop: CASSYQGGGYGYTF. In DNA form, the CDR3 reads TGTGCCAGCAGTTACCAGGGGGGAGGCTATGGCTACACCTTC.